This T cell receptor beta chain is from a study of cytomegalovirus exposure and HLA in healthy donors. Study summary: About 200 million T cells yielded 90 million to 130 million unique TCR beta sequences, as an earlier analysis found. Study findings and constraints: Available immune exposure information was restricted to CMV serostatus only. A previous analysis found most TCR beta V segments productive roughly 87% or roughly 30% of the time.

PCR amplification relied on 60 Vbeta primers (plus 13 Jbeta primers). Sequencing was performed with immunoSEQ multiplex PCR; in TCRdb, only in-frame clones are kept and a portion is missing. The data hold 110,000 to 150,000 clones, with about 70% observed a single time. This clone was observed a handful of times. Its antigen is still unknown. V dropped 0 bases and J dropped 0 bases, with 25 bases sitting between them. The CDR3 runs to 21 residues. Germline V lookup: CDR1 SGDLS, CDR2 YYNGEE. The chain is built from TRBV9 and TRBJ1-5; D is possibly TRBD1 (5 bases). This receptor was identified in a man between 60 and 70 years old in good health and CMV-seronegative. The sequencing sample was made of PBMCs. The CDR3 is CASSVERGGTPLSYSNQPQHF. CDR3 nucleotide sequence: TGTGCCAGCAGCGTAGAAAGGGGAGGGACCCCTCTCTCTTATAGCAATCAGCCCCAGCATTTT.